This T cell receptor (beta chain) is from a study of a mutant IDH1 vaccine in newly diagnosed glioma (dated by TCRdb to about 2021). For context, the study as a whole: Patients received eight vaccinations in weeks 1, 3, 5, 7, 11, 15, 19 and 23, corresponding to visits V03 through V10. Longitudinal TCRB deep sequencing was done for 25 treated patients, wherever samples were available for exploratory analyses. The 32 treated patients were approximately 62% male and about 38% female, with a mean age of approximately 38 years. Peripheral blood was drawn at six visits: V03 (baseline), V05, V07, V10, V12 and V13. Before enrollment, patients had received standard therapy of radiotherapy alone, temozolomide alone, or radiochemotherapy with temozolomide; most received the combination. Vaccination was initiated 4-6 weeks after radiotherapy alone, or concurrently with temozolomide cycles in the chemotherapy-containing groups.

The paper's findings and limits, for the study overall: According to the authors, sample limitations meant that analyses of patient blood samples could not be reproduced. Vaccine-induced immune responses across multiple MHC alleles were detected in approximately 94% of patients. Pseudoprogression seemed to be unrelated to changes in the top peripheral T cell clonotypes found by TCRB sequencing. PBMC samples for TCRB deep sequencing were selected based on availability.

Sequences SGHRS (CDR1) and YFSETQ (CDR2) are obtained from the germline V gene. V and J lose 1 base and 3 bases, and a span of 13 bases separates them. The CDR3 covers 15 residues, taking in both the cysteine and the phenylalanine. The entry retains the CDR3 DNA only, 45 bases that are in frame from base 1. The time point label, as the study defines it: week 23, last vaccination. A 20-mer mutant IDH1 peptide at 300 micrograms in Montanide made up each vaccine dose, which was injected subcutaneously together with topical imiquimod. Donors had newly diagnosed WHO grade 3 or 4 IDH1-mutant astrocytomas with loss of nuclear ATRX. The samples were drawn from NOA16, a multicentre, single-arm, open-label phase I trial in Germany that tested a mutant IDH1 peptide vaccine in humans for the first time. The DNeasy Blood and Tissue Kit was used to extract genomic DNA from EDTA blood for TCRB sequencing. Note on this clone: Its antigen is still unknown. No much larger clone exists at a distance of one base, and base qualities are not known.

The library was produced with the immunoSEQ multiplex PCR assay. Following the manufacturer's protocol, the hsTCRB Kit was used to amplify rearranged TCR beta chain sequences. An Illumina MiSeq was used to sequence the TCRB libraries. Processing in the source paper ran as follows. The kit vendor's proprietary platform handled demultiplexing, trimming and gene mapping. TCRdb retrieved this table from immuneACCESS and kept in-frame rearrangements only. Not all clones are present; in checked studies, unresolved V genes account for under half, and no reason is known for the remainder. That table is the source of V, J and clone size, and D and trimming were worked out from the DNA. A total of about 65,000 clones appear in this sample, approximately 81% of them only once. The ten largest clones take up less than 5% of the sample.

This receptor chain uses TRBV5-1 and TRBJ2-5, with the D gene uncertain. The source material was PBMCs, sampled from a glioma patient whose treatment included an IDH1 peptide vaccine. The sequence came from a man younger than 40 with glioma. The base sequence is TGCGCCAGCAGCTTGTATTCGGCAGTGGAAGAGACCCAGTACTTC. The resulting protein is CASSLYSAVEETQYF. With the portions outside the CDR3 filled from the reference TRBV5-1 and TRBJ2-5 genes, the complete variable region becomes KAGVTQTPRYLIKTRGQQVTLSCSPISGHRSVSWYQQTPGQGLQFLFEYFSETQRNKGNFPGRFSGRQFSNSRSEMNVSTLELGDSALYLCASSLYSAVEETQYFGPGTRLLVL.